The present T cell receptor (beta chain) was sequenced within a study of blood T cell repertoires in COVID-19. Here immunoSEQ multiplex PCR was the method, and the copy in TCRdb shows in-frame clones only, minus some. The sample gives 100,000 or so clones, 70% to 85% of which show up once; about a tenth is in the top ten. The CDR3 runs to 18 residues. Germline V lookup: CDR1 SGHVS, CDR2 FNYEAQ. V lost 2 bases and J lost 1, with 18 bases in between. This TCR was recovered from a man between 65 and 85 years old with active or convalescent COVID-19. The genes are TRBV7-6 and TRBJ1-5; a possible D gene is TRBD1 (6 bases). Material for sequencing was peripheral blood. The CDR3 reads CASSLWSSPQGSNQPQHF. Written as DNA, the CDR3 is TGTGCCAGCAGCTTATGGTCGAGTCCACAGGGAAGCAATCAGCCCCAGCATTTT. The full variable domain, with the rest looked up from reference TRBV7-6 and TRBJ1-5, is GAGVSQSPRYKVTKRGQDVALRCDPISGHVSLYWYRQALGQGPEFLTYFNYEAQQDKSGLPNDRFSAERPEGSISTLTIQRTEQRDSAMYRCASSLWSSPQGSNQPQHFGDGTRLSIL.